This T cell receptor beta chain was identified during a study of shared clonotypes between healthy human individuals. The study's findings and limits: Larger estimated richness was generally recorded for naive subsets relative to memory subsets.

The data were produced by immunoSEQ multiplex PCR, yet TCRdb's version contains in-frame clones alone and is incomplete. This sample has about 2.3 million clones, with 90% to 95% found just once. V was shortened by 2 bases and J by 1 base, with 16 bases between the two germline ends. The CDR3 sequence is 16 residues long. Looked up from germline, CDR1 is SGHRS and CDR2 is YFSETQ. With respect to this clone: Its antigen is unknown.

The clonotype was recovered from a man between 18 and 35 years old in good health. Some clones in this sample may be carry-over from other donors' samples. The chain uses TRBV5-1 and TRBJ2-7, with D possibly being TRBD1 (8 bases). Sequenced input: naive CD4+ T cells from PBMCs. Subset here: CD45RA+ positively selected. The CDR3 bases are TGCGCCAGCAGCTTAGGGCTACAGGGGGGGTCCTACGAGCAGTACTTC. It codes for CASSLGLQGGSYEQYF.